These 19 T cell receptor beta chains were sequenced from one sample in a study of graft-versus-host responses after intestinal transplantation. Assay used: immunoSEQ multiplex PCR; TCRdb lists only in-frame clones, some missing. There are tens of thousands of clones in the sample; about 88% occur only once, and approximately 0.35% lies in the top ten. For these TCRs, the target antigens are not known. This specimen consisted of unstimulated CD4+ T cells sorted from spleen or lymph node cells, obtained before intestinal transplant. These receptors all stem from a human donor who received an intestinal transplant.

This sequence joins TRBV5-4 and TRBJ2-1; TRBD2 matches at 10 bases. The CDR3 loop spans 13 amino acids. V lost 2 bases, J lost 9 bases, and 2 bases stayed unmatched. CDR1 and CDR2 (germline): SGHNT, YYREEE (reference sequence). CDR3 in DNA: TGTGCCAGCAGCTTCCCTAGCGGGGGTGAGCAGTTCTTC. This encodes CASSFPSGGEQFF.

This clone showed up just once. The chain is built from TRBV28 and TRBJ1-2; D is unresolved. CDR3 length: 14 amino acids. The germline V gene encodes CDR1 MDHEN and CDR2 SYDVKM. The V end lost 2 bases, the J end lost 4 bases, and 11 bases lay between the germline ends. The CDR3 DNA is TGTGCCAGCAGTTTAGAAACTACGAGCTATGGCTACACCTTC. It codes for CASSLETTSYGYTF.

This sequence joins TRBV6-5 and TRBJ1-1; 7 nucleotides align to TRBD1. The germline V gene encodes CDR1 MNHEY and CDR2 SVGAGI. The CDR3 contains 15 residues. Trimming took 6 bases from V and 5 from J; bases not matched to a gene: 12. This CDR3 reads CASSRGGAAKTEAFF. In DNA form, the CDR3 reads TGTGCCAGCAGCCGAGGGGGCGCAGCGAAAACTGAAGCTTTCTTT.

The CDR3 loop is CAWSQAYNSPLHF. CDR3 sequence (DNA): TGTGCCTGGAGCCAGGCGTACAATTCACCCCTCCACTTT. The chain is built from TRBV30 and TRBJ1-6; D not resolved. Germline-derived CDR1 and CDR2 are GTSNPN and SVGIG (reference sequence). V was pared by 3 bases and J by 7 bases, with 10 bases between. There are 13 residues in the CDR3.

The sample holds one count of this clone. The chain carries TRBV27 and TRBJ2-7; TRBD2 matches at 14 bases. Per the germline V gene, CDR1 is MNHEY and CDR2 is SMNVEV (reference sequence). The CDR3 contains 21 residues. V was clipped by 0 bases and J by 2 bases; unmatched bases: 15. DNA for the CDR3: TGTGCCAGCAGTTTATCTATTCCGGGACTAGCGGGAGATACCCGAACCTACGAGCAGTACTTC. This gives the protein CASSLSIPGLAGDTRTYEQYF.

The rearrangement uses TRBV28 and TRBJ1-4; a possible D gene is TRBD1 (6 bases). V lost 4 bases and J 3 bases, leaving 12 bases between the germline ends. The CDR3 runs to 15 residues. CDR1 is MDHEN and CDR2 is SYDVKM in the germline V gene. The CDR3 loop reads CASSSTGWANEKLFF. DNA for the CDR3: TGTGCCAGCAGTTCGACAGGTTGGGCTAATGAAAAACTGTTTTTT.

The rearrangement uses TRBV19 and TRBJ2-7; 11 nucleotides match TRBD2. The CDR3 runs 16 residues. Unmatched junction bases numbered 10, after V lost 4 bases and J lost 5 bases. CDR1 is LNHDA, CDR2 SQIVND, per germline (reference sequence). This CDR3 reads CASSSPQLAGADEQYF. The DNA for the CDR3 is TGTGCCAGTAGTAGCCCCCAACTAGCGGGGGCTGACGAGCAGTACTTC.

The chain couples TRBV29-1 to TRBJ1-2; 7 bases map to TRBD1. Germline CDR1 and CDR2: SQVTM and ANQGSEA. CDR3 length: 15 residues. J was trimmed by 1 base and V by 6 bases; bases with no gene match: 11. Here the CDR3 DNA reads TGCAGCGTCGCCGGGACAGAAGAGGGTAACTATGGCTACACCTTC. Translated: CSVAGTEEGNYGYTF.

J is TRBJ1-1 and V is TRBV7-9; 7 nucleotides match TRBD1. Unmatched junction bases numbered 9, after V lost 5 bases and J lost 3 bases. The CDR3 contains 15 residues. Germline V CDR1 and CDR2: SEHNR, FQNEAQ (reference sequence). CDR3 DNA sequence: TGTGCCAGCAGCACGTCGGACAGGCTTTACACTGAAGCTTTCTTT. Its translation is CASSTSDRLYTEAFF.

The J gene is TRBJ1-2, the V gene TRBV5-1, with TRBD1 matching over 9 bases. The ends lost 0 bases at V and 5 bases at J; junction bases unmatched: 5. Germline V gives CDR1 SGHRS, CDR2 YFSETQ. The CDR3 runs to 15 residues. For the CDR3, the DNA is TGCGCCAGCAGCTTGGCCGATGGACAGGGGTATGGCTACACCTTC. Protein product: CASSLADGQGYGYTF.

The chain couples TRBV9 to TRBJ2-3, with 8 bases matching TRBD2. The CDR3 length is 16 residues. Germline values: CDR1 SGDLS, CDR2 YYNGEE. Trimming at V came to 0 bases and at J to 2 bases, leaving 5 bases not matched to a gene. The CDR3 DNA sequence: TGTGCCAGCAGCGTAGGAGCGGGGGCGAACACAGATACGCAGTATTTT. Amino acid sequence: CASSVGAGANTDTQYF.

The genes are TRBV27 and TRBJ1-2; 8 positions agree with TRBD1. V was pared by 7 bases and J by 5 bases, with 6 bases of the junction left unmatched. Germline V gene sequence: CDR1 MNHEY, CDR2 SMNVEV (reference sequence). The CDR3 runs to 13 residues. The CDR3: CASTRQGSYGYTF. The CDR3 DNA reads TGTGCCAGCACTCGACAGGGGTCGTATGGCTACACCTTC.

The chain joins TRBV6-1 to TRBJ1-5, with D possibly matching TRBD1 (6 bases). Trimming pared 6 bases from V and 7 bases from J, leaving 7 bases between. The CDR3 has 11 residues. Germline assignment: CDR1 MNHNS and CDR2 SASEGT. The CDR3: CASRRGQPQHF. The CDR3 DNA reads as TGTGCCAGCAGGAGGGGGCAGCCCCAGCATTTT.

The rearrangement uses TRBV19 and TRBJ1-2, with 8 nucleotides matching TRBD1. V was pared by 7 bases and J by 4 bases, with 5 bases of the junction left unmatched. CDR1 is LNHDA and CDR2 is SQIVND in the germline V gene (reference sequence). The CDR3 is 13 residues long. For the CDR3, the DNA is TGTGCCAGTACAGGGGGCCCGGGCTATGGCTACACCTTC. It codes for CASTGGPGYGYTF.

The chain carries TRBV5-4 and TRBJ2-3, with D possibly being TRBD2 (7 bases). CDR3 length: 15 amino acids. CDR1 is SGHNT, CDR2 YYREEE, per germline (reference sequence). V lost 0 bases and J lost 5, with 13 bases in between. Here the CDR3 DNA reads TGTGCCAGCAGCTTGGCCCGAGGGGGGGGAGATACGCAGTATTTT. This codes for CASSLARGGGDTQYF.

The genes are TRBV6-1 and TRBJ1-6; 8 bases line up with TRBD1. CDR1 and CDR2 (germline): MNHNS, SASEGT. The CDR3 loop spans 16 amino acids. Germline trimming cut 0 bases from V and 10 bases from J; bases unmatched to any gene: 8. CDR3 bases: TGTGCCAGCAGTGAAGCTTGGACAGGGACCGTGTCACCCCTCCACTTT. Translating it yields CASSEAWTGTVSPLHF.

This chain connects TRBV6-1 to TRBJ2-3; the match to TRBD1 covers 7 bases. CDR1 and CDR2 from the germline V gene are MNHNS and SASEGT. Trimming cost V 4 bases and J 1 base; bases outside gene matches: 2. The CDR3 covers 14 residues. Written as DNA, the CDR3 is TGTGCCAGCAGTGGACAGGGAGGCACAGATACGCAGTATTTT. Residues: CASSGQGGTDTQYF.

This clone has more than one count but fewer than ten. The CDR3 nucleotides are TGTGCCAGCAGCTTAGCGGCAGACACTGAAGCTTTCTTT. It is translated as CASSLAADTEAFF. This chain joins TRBV7-3 and TRBJ1-1; no firm D call. The CDR3 contains 13 residues. Germline CDR1 and CDR2: SGHTA and FQGTGA. Between the trimmed V and J ends, which lost 2 bases and 3 bases, there was a span of 7 bases.

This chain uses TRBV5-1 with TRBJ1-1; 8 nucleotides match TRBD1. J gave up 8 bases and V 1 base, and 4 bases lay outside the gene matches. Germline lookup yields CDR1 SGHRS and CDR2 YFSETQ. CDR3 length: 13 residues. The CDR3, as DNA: TGCGCCAGCAGCTTGACCCGGGACAGGGAAGCTTTCTTT. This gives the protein CASSLTRDREAFF.